This TCR beta chain was captured by sequencing in a study of T cell responses to AZD1222 COVID-19 vaccine. The method was immunoSEQ multiplex PCR; TCRdb's version includes in-frame clones alone and lacks a portion of them. The table has about 130,000 clones, roughly 92% seen once. The CDR3 consists of 15 residues. In germline, CDR1 is SGHDT, CDR2 YYEEEE. After removal of 5 bases from V and 3 bases from J, the junction contained 11 bases not matched to a gene. The chain carries TRBV5-6 and TRBJ2-7; 7 bases agree with TRBD1. The sequenced sample was peripheral blood, obtained 28 days after the second AZD1222 dose. This clonotype was obtained from an adult who received the AZD1222 COVID-19 vaccine. The CDR3 DNA follows: TGTGCCAGCAGACCGGGACAGATGTCCGTCTACGAGCAGTACTTC. Translation: CASRPGQMSVYEQYF.